The entry that follows covers one T cell receptor (beta chain) sequence. This specimen belongs to a study of blood T cell repertoires in COVID-19. At the level of the study: Sites in the United States, Italy and Spain provided acute and convalescent COVID-19 samples. T cells, B-cell-depleted T cells, or PBMCs provided the cDNA or gDNA that served as material.

Original processing methods: Amplifying reference gene primers gave estimates of nucleated cell counts. Profiling relied on immunoSEQ multiplex PCR, and the TCRdb table lists in-frame clones only, not all of them. The V and J calls and clone size were taken over from that table, and D and trimming were inferred from the DNA. Seen here are 250,000 to 300,000 clones, around four fifths observed once, and the top ten hold approximately 5.9%. V shed 2 bases, J shed 5 bases, and the junction held 4 bases outside the gene matches. There are 16 residues in the CDR3. Germline loops: CDR1 LGHDT, CDR2 YNNKEL (reference sequence).

The chain combines TRBV3-1 (or the pseudogene TRBV3-2) with TRBJ2-5; 14 bases line up with TRBD2. Source material: peripheral blood. The clonotype comes from a man older than 75 with acute or convalescent COVID-19. The CDR3 loop reads CASSQRTSGRRETQYF. CDR3 coding DNA: TGTGCCAGCAGCCAAAGGACTAGCGGGAGGAGGGAGACCCAGTACTTC.